This T cell receptor beta chain was profiled in a study of PD-L1 blockade in urothelial cancer. Study-level background: Patients initiated atezolizumab in the mid-2010s at 1,200 mg intravenously every 3 weeks. Blood was tested 3 weeks (second dose) and 6 weeks into treatment.

Sequencing was performed with immunoSEQ multiplex PCR; in TCRdb, only in-frame clones are kept and a portion is missing. This table has approximately 100,000 clones, 70% to 90% appearing once. Patients yielded 1 to 8 samples each, pretreatment and on-treatment. This clone was counted ten times or more. Its specificity is not known. The study's findings and limits: When pretreatment blood TCR clonality was below the median, it predicted better survival.

The TCR was taken from a man in his fifties or sixties with urothelial cancer. The sample here was PBMCs, taken around atezolizumab (anti-PD-L1) treatment.

This chain's CDR3 is CASSDRSHRYQPQHF. CDR3 in DNA: TGTGCCAGCAGCGACCGCTCCCACAGATATCAGCCCCAGCATTTT. The chain uses TRBV7-8 and TRBJ1-5; the D is unclear. The V gene lost 5 bases and the J gene lost 5 bases, with 16 bases spanning the gap. The CDR3 is made up of 15 amino acids. The germline CDR1 and CDR2 sequences are SGHVS and FQNEAQ.